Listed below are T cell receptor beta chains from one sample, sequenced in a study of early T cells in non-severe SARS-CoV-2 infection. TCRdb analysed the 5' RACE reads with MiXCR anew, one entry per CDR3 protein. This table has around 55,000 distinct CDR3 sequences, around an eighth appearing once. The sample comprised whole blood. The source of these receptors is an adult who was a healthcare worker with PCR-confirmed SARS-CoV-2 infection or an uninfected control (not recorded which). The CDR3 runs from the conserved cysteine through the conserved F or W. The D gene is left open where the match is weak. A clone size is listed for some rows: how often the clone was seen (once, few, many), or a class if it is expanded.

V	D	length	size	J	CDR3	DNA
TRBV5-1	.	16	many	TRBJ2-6	CASSSGHASGANVLTF	TGCGCCAGCAGCTCCGGACACGCATCTGGGGCCAACGTCCTGACTTTC
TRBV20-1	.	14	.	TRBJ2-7	CSAKSPGASYEQYF	TGCAGTGCTAAAAGCCCGGGGGCGTCCTACGAGCAGTACTTC
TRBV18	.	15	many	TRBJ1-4	CASSYSAGRNEKLFF	TGTGCCAGCTCATATTCGGCAGGACGTAATGAAAAACTGTTTTTT
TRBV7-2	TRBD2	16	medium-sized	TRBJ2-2	CASSFLAGKNTGELFF	TGTGCCAGCAGCTTTCTAGCGGGGAAGAACACCGGGGAGCTGTTTTTT
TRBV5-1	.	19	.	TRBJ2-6	CASSSSTETASSGANVLTF	TGCGCCAGCAGCTCGTCCACCGAGACAGCCTCCTCTGGGGCCAACGTCCTGACTTTC
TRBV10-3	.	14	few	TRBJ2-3	CAINSGLPTDTQYF	TGTGCCATCAACTCCGGACTACCCACAGATACGCAGTATTTT
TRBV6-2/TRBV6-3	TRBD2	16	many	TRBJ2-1	CASSYPRLAGDNEQFF	TGTGCCAGCAGTTATCCTCGACTAGCGGGAGACAATGAGCAGTTCTTC
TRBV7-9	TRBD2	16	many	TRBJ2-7	CASSSTGGLARYEQYF	TGTGCCAGCAGCTCCACGGGGGGACTAGCCCGCTACGAGCAGTACTTC
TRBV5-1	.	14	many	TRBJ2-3	CASSGGTSTDTQYF	TGCGCCAGCAGCGGGGGAACCAGCACAGATACGCAGTATTTT
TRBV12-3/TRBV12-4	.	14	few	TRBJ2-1	CASSPGGSSNEQFF	TGTGCCAGCAGCCCCGGGGGTTCGAGTAATGAGCAGTTCTTC
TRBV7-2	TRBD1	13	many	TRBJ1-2	CASSRDRVYGYTF	TGTGCCAGCAGTCGGGACAGGGTCTATGGCTACACCTTC
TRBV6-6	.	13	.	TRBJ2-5	CASTGLPGETQYF	TGTGCCAGCACGGGACTCCCGGGGGAGACCCAGTACTTC